The 26 T cell receptor beta chains reported below all come from one sample, sequenced in a study of radiotherapy plus CTLA-4 blockade in lung cancer. Assay used: immunoSEQ multiplex PCR; TCRdb lists only in-frame clones, some missing. Found here are 77,000 or so clones, under 75% of them singletons; the top ten hold more than 7.5%. The sample in question was peripheral blood, obtained from a patient treated with radiotherapy plus ipilimumab. The source is a human donor with non-small cell lung cancer whose response to radiotherapy plus ipilimumab could not be evaluated.

This chain links TRBV19 with TRBJ2-7; 13 bases match TRBD2. This CDR3 spans 16 amino acids. Trimming cost V 4 bases and J 7 bases; bases outside gene matches: 10. Per the germline V gene, CDR1 is LNHDA and CDR2 is SQIVND (reference sequence). This CDR3 reads CASSTGLAGAVFEQYF. Here the CDR3 DNA reads TGTGCCAGTAGTACTGGACTAGCGGGAGCCGTTTTTGAGCAGTACTTC. Complete variable domain (other parts from reference TRBV19 and TRBJ2-7): DGGITQSPKYLFRKEGQNVTLSCEQNLNHDAMYWYRQDPGQGLRLIYYSQIVNDFQKGDIAEGYSVSREKKESFPLTVTSAQKNPTAFYLCASSTGLAGAVFEQYFGPGTRLTVT.

This chain connects TRBV6-5 to TRBJ1-2; maybe TRBD1 (6 bases). CDR1 and CDR2 (germline): MNHEY, SVGAGI. The CDR3 consists of 15 residues. V dropped 6 bases and J dropped 4 bases, with 18 bases sitting between them. CDR3 DNA: TGTGCCAGCAGCCGAATGGCAGGGGTGCTCTATGGCTACACCTTC. This translates into CASSRMAGVLYGYTF.

The chain combines TRBV7-3 with TRBJ2-3, with TRBD2 matching over 12 bases. Germline V gene sequence: CDR1 SGHTA, CDR2 FQGTGA. Germline trimming cut 5 bases from V and 1 base from J; bases unmatched to any gene: 10. The length of the CDR3 is 18 residues. This chain's CDR3 is CASSPLAGGAAGTDTQYF. CDR3 coding DNA: TGTGCCAGCAGCCCCCTAGCGGGGGGGGCAGCGGGCACAGATACGCAGTATTTT.

CDR3 nucleotide sequence: TGTGCCAGCTCAGTAGGACAGGGGAGTATCGAGACCCAGTACTTC. Its protein product is CASSVGQGSIETQYF. The V call is TRBV18, the J call TRBJ2-5, with 9 positions matching TRBD1. CDR1 and CDR2 from the germline V gene are KGHSH and LQKENI. V lost 5 bases and J lost 5; bases outside the gene matches: 9. CDR3 size: 15 residues.

This clone showed up many times. Other DNA sequences in the same sample also yield this CDR3. This chain uses TRBV5-1 with TRBJ1-2; TRBD1 agrees at 9 bases. The CDR3 covers 13 residues. V was pared by 4 bases and J by 6 bases, with 4 bases of the junction left unmatched. Germline V gene lookup returns CDR1 SGHRS and CDR2 YFSETQ. The CDR3 sequence is CASSLGQGDGYTF. Here the CDR3 DNA reads TGCGCCAGCAGCCTGGGACAGGGCGATGGCTACACCTTC. Drawing the rest from reference TRBV5-1 and TRBJ1-2, the complete variable domain is KAGVTQTPRYLIKTRGQQVTLSCSPISGHRSVSWYQQTPGQGLQFLFEYFSETQRNKGNFPGRFSGRQFSNSRSEMNVSTLELGDSALYLCASSLGQGDGYTFGSGTRLTVV.

V usage is TRBV14 and J usage is TRBJ2-3; D perhaps matches TRBD1 (5 bases). The germline gives CDR1 SGHDN, CDR2 FVKESK. Trimming stripped 3 bases from V and 3 bases from J, with 10 bases between. The CDR3 has 14 amino acids. CDR3 residues: CASSHVAGTDTQYF. DNA for the CDR3: TGTGCCAGCAGCCACGTAGCAGGGACAGATACGCAGTATTTT.

This clone was counted a few times. The chain has TRBV6-5 and TRBJ2-7; TRBD2 is a possible D gene (7 bases). This CDR3 is 14 amino acids long. V lost 6 bases, J lost 4 bases, and 16 bases lay in between. CDR1 and CDR2 (germline): MNHEY, SVGAGI. In DNA form, the CDR3 reads TGTGCCAGCAGACCGATAGGGGGGGCGTACGAGCAGTACTTC. Translated, it gives CASRPIGGAYEQYF.

CDR3 region: CASSLGDTYSNQPQHF. CDR3 DNA: TGTGCCAGCAGCTTAGGGGACACCTATAGCAATCAGCCCCAGCATTTT. The chain is built from TRBV7-9 and TRBJ1-5; tentative D call: TRBD1 (6 bases). The CDR3 runs 16 residues. Per the germline V gene, CDR1 is SEHNR and CDR2 is FQNEAQ (reference sequence). The germline V and J ends were trimmed by 1 base and 0 bases, with 10 bases remaining between them.

J is TRBJ1-6 and V is TRBV27; 8 nucleotides line up with TRBD1. Germline assignment: CDR1 MNHEY and CDR2 SMNVEV (reference sequence). The length of the CDR3 is 15 residues. V gave up 5 bases and J gave up 7 bases; unmatched junction bases: 7. The CDR3 region is CASSLLGQGNSPLHF. CDR3 in DNA: TGTGCCAGCAGTCTATTAGGACAGGGAAATTCACCCCTCCACTTT.

This sequence joins TRBV19 and TRBJ2-5; D unresolved. Germline V CDR1 and CDR2: LNHDA, SQIVND (reference sequence). Trimming took 5 bases from V and 0 from J, leaving 7 bases between them. This CDR3 spans 13 amino acids. CDR3 amino acids: CASSLTYQETQYF. The CDR3 DNA is TGTGCCAGTAGTCTTACTTACCAAGAGACCCAGTACTTC. Filled out from reference TRBV19 and TRBJ2-5, the complete variable domain reads DGGITQSPKYLFRKEGQNVTLSCEQNLNHDAMYWYRQDPGQGLRLIYYSQIVNDFQKGDIAEGYSVSREKKESFPLTVTSAQKNPTAFYLCASSLTYQETQYFGPGTRLLVL.

V usage is TRBV28 and J usage is TRBJ2-2; D gene uncertain. The CDR3 contains 13 residues. V was clipped by 3 bases and J by 6 bases, with 8 bases between them. Per the germline V gene, CDR1 is MDHEN and CDR2 is SYDVKM. The CDR3 spells CASSFPPAGELFF. CDR3 bases: TGTGCCAGCAGTTTTCCCCCCGCCGGGGAGCTGTTTTTT.

This clone showed up just once. Compared with germline, one end of the junction differs, possibly owing to a read error. The CDR3 region is CAISDGTDYDYTF. CDR3 bases: TGTGCCATCAGTGATGGTACGGACTATGACTACACCTTC. J is TRBJ1-2 and V is TRBV10-3; the D is unclear. CDR1 is ENHRY, CDR2 SYGVKD, per germline. This CDR3 is built from 13 residues.

The gene calls are TRBV30 and TRBJ1-2; TRBD1 is a possible D gene (5 bases). The CDR3 is made up of 16 amino acids. Trimming shortened V by 5 bases and J by 8 bases, and 27 bases separated the two germline ends. Per germline, CDR1 GTSNPN and CDR2 SVGIG (reference sequence). The chain's CDR3 is CAWGYMQGYDPAGYTF. Here the CDR3 DNA reads TGTGCCTGGGGTTACATGCAGGGATACGACCCTGCAGGCTACACCTTC.

The V call is TRBV6-1, the J call TRBJ2-3; D is possibly TRBD2 (5 bases). From germline, CDR1 is MNHNS and CDR2 SASEGT. V was cut by 0 bases and J by 3 bases, with 7 bases left in between. This CDR3 is built from 14 residues. The CDR3 sequence is CASSEARVTDTQYF. CDR3 DNA: TGTGCCAGCAGTGAAGCGCGGGTGACAGATACGCAGTATTTT.

The chain carries TRBV6-5 and TRBJ2-3; TRBD2 aligns across 8 bases. This CDR3 comprises 16 residues. In germline, CDR1 is MNHEY, CDR2 SVGAGI. V dropped 4 bases and J dropped 4; count of bases not matched to a gene: 10. The CDR3 DNA reads TGTGCCAGCAGTTCTGTCGGGGGGGTGAGTGCAGATACGCAGTATTTT. It translates to CASSSVGGVSADTQYF.

This chain connects TRBV2 to TRBJ1-5, with D possibly TRBD1 on 6 matching bases. This CDR3 contains 14 residues. CDR1 is SNHLY, CDR2 FYNNEI, per germline. V gave up 2 bases and J gave up 7 bases, with 12 bases separating them. CDR3 in amino acids: CASSEQGRGQPQHF. Here the CDR3 DNA reads TGTGCCAGCAGTGAACAGGGGCGAGGGCAGCCCCAGCATTTT.

This clone was seen only once. The rearrangement uses TRBV4-1 and TRBJ2-3; 11 bases are shared with TRBD2. This CDR3 comprises 17 residues. Trimming took 0 bases from V and 4 from J; bases not matched to a gene: 6. Looked up from germline, CDR1 is MGHRA and CDR2 is YSYEKL. Written as DNA, the CDR3 is TGCGCCAGCAGCCAAGATTCCACTAGCGGGAGCCCAGATACGCAGTATTTT. This encodes CASSQDSTSGSPDTQYF.

V and J are TRBV7-8 and TRBJ1-2; 7 bases are a match to TRBD1. V lost 5 bases, J lost 2 bases, and 11 bases stayed unmatched. The CDR3 has 16 amino acids. CDR1 is SGHVS and CDR2 is FQNEAQ in the germline V gene. CDR3 protein: CASSPFGPQGNYGYTF. CDR3 in DNA: TGTGCCAGCAGCCCATTCGGACCACAGGGGAACTATGGCTACACCTTC.

The genes are TRBV5-6 and TRBJ1-4; weak D call: TRBD1 (6 bases). Deletions cut 1 base from V and 0 bases from J, with 10 bases between. CDR1 is SGHDT, CDR2 YYEEEE, per germline. The CDR3 length is 16 residues. The CDR3 loop reads CASSLTDSATNEKLFF. The CDR3 nucleotides read TGTGCCAGCAGCTTGACGGACAGTGCAACTAATGAAAAACTGTTTTTT.

This clone was observed a few times. The chain recombines TRBV7-2 with TRBJ2-5; 9 bases align to TRBD1. The CDR3 has 13 residues. Germline lookup yields CDR1 SGHTA and CDR2 FQGNSA. The V segment lost 5 bases and the J segment 5 bases; nucleotides outside the gene matches: 3. The CDR3 coding sequence is TGTGCCAGCAGCGCAGACAGGGGGGAGACCCAGTACTTC. Its translation: CASSADRGETQYF.

The chain links TRBV7-9 to TRBJ2-1; 7 bases match TRBD2. This CDR3 is 14 amino acids long. The germline CDR1 and CDR2 sequences are SEHNR and FQNEAQ (reference sequence). The CDR3 coding sequence is TGTGGCAGTGAGGAAGGACTAGGCTACAATGAGCAGTTCTTC. This encodes CGSEEGLGYNEQFF.

In its sample, this clone was seen once. This CDR3 is CASTPGAGAIYEQYF. In DNA form, the CDR3 reads TGTGCCAGCACCCCAGGAGCAGGGGCGATCTACGAGCAGTACTTC. The chain carries TRBV28 and TRBJ2-7; D perhaps matches TRBD1 (6 bases). The germline V gene has CDR1 MDHEN and CDR2 SYDVKM. V gave up 7 bases and J gave up 3 bases, with 19 bases separating them. There are 15 residues in the CDR3.

The J gene is TRBJ1-3, the V gene TRBV30; the D gene is possibly TRBD1 (6 bases). Germline lookup yields CDR1 GTSNPN and CDR2 SVGIG (reference sequence). The CDR3 spans 11 residues. Trimming took 5 bases from V and 8 from J, leaving 10 bases between them. The CDR3 DNA reads TGTGCCTGGCTACAGGGTGACACCATATATTTT. Amino acid sequence: CAWLQGDTIYF. The complete variable domain, with remaining parts taken from reference TRBV30 and TRBJ1-3, reads SQTIHQWPATLVQPVGSPLSLECTVEGTSNPNLYWYRQAAGRGLQLLFYSVGIGQISSEVPQNLSASRPQDRQFILSSKKLLLSDSGFYLCAWLQGDTIYFGEGSWLTVV.

This chain joins TRBV6-5 and TRBJ1-1; 8 bases map to TRBD1. The CDR3 totals 13 residues. CDR1 is MNHEY and CDR2 is SVGAGI in the germline V gene. The ends lost 7 bases at V and 4 bases at J; junction bases unmatched: 5. DNA of the CDR3: TGTGCCAGCAACCGACAGGGGAGCACTGAAGCTTTCTTT. Its protein product is CASNRQGSTEAFF.

The genes are TRBV29-1 and TRBJ2-3, with 7 bases matching TRBD2. In germline, CDR1 is SQVTM, CDR2 ANQGSEA. The CDR3 runs to 17 residues. The V segment lost 4 bases and the J segment 2 bases; nucleotides outside the gene matches: 15. The CDR3 protein is CSVGLAPMLGYTDTQYF. The CDR3 DNA reads TGCAGCGTTGGACTAGCCCCGATGTTGGGTTACACAGATACGCAGTATTTT.

The rearrangement joins TRBV5-6 to TRBJ2-6; 9 positions match TRBD1. Germline CDR1 reads SGHDT; CDR2 reads YYEEEE. V was pared by 3 bases and J by 2 bases, with 6 bases of the junction left unmatched. CDR3 size: 17 residues. CDR3 nucleotide sequence: TGTGCCAGCAGCTCCCTTTACAGGGGGCCTGGGGCCAACGTCCTGACTTTC. Its translation is CASSSLYRGPGANVLTF.